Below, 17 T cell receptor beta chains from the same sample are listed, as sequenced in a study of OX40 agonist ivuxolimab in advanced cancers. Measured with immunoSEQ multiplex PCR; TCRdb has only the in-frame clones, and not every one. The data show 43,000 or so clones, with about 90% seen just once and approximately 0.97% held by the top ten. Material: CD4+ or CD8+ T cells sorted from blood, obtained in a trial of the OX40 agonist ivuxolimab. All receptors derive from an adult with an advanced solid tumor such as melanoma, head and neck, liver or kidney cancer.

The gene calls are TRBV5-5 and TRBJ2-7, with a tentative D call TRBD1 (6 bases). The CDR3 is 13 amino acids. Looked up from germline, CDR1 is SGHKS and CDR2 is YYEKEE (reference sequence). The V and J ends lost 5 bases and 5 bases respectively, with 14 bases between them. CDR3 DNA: TGTGCCAGCAGTACAGGGTACGTTAACGAGCAGTACTTC. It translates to CASSTGYVNEQYF.

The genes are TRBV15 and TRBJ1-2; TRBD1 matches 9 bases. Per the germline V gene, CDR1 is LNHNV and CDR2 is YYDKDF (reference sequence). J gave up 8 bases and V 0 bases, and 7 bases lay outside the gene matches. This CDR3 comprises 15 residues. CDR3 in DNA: TGTGCCACCAGCAGAGACCCGGGGACAGGGTACGGCTACACCTTC. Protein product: CATSRDPGTGYGYTF.

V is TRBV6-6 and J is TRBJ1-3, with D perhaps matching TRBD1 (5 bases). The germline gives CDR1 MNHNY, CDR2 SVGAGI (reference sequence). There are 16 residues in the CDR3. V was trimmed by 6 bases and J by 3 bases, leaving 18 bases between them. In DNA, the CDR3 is TGTGCCAGCAGACCTCCGGTTACAGGTGGTGGAAACACCATATATTTT. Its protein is CASRPPVTGGGNTIYF.

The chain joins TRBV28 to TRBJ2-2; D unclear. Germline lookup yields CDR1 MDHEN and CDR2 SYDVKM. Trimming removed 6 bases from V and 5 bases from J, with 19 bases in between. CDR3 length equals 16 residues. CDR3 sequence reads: CASSPRPTSSTGELFF. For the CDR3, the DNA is TGTGCCAGCAGCCCCCGACCAACTTCCTCGACCGGGGAGCTGTTTTTT.

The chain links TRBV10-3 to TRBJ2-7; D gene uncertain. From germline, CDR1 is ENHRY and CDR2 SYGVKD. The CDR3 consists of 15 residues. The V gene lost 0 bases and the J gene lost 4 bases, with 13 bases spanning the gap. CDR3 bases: TGTGCCATCAGTGAGTCCGTAGGGAAAGGGTACGAGCAGTACTTC. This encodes CAISESVGKGYEQYF.

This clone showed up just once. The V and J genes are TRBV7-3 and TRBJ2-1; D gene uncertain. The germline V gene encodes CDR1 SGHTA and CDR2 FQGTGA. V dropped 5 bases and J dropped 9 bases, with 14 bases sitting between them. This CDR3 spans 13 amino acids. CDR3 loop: CASSPNRAAEQFF. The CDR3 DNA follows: TGTGCCAGCAGCCCCAACCGCGCTGCTGAGCAGTTCTTC.

The CDR3 nucleotides read TGTGCCAGCAGTTCCTCCGAGGGACTAGGCCACGAGCAGTACTTC. As protein: CASSSSEGLGHEQYF. The chain has TRBV27 and TRBJ2-7; the match to TRBD2 covers 8 bases. This CDR3 contains 15 residues. Germline CDR1 MNHEY, CDR2 SMNVEV (reference sequence). After removal of 4 bases from V and 5 bases from J, the junction contained 10 bases not matched to a gene.

The CDR3 loop reads CASRPPGPSNQPQHF. CDR3 nucleotides: TGTGCCAGTAGACCACCGGGACCTAGCAATCAGCCCCAGCATTTT. The genes are TRBV19 and TRBJ1-5, with D perhaps matching TRBD1 (5 bases). The CDR3 loop spans 15 amino acids. Germline values: CDR1 LNHDA, CDR2 SQIVND (reference sequence). Trimming took 6 bases from V and 0 from J, leaving 12 bases between them. Combining the CDR3 with reference TRBV19 and TRBJ1-5 gives the whole variable domain DGGITQSPKYLFRKEGQNVTLSCEQNLNHDAMYWYRQDPGQGLRLIYYSQIVNDFQKGDIAEGYSVSREKKESFPLTVTSAQKNPTAFYLCASRPPGPSNQPQHFGDGTRLSIL.

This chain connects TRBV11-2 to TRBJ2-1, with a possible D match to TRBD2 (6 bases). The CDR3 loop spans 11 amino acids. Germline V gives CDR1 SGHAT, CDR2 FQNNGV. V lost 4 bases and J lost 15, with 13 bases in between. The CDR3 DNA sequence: TGTGCCAGCAGCTCCCGGGACTTTTCGTTCTTC. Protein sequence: CASSSRDFSFF.

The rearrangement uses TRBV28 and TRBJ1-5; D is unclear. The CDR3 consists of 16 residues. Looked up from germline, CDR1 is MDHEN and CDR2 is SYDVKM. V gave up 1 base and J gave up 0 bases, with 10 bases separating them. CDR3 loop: CASSLYWQTSNQPQHF. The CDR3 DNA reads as TGTGCCAGCAGTTTATACTGGCAGACTAGCAATCAGCCCCAGCATTTT.

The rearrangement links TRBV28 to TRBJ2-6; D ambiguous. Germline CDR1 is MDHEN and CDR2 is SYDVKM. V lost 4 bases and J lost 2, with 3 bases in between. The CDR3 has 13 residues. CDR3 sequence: CASSYAGANVLTF. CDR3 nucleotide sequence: TGTGCCAGCAGTTACGCTGGGGCCAACGTCCTGACTTTC.

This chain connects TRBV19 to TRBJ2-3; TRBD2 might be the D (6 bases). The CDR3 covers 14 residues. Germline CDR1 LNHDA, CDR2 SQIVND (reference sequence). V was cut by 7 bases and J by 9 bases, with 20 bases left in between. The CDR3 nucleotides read TGTGCCAGTACCTACGGAGGGCAGTCGAGAACGCAGTATTTT. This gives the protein CASTYGGQSRTQYF.

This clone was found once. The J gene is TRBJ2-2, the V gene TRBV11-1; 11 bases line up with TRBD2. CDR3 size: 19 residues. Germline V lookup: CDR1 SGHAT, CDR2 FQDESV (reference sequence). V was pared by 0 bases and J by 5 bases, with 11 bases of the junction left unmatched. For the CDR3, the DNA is TGTGCCAGCAGCTTAGCCCGATATCTAGCGGGAGGCGGAACCGGGGAGCTGTTTTTT. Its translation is CASSLARYLAGGGTGELFF. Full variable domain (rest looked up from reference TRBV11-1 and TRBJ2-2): EAEVAQSPRYKITEKSQAVAFWCDPISGHATLYWYRQILGQGPELLVQFQDESVVDDSQLPKDRFSAERLKGVDSTLKIQPAELGDSAMYLCASSLARYLAGGGTGELFFGEGSRLTVL.

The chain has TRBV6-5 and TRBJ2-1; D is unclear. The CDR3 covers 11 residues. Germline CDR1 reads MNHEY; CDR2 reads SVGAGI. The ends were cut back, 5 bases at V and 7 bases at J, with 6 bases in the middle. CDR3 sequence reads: CASSNLNEQFF. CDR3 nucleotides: TGTGCCAGCAGTAACCTAAATGAGCAGTTCTTC.

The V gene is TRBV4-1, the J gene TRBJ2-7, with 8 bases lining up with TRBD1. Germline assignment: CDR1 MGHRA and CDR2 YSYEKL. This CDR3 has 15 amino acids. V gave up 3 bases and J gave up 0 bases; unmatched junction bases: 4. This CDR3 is CASSQPGTGSYEQYF. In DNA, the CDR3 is TGCGCCAGCAGCCAGCCCGGGACAGGCTCCTACGAGCAGTACTTC.

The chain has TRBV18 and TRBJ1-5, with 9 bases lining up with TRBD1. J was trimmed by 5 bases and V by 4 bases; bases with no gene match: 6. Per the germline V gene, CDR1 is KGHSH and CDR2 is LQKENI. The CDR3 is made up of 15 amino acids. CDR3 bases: TGTGCCAGCTCACGGGACAGGGAAGTCGATCAGCCCCAGCATTTT. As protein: CASSRDREVDQPQHF. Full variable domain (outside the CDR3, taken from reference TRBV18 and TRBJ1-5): NAGVMQNPRHLVRRRGQEARLRCSPMKGHSHVYWYRQLPEEGLKFMVYLQKENIIDESGMPKERFSAEFPKEGPSILRIQQVVRGDSAAYFCASSRDREVDQPQHFGDGTRLSIL.

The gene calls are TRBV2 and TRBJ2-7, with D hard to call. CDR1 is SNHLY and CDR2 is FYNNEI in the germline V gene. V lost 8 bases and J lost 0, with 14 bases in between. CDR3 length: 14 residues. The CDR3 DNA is TGTGCCAGCCTTTGGTCCGCCAGCTCCTACGAGCAGTACTTC. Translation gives CASLWSASSYEQYF.